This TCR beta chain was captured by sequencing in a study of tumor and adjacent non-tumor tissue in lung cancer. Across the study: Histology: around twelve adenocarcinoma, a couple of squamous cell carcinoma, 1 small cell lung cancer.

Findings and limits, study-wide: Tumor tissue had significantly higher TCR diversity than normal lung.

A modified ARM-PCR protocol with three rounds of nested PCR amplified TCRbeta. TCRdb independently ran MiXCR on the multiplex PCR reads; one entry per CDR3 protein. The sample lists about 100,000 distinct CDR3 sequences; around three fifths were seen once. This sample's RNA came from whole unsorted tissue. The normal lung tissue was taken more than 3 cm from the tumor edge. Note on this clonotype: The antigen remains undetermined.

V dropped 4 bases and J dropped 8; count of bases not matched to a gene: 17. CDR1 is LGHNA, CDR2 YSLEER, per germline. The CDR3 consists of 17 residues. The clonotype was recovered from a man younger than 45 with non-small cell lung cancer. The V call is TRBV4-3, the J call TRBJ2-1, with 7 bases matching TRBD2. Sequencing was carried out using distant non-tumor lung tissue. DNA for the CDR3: TGCGCCAGCAGCCCTGTCGGGCCTAGCGGAGCGAATTATGAGCAGTTCTTC. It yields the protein CASSPVGPSGANYEQFF.